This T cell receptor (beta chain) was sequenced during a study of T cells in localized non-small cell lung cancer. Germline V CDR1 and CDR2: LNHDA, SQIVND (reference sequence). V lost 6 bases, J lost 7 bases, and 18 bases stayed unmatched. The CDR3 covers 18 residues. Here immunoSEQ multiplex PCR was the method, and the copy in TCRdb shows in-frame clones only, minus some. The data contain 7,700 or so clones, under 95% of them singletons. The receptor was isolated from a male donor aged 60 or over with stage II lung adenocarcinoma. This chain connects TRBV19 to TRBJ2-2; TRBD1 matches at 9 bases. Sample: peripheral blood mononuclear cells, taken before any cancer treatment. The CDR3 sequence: CASRNRDRVGITIGELFF. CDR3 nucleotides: TGTGCCAGTAGAAACCGGGACAGGGTTGGGATAACAATCGGGGAGCTGTTTTTT.